Described below is a single T cell receptor beta chain sequence and its context. Its antigen is unknown. This record belongs to a study of OX40 agonist ivuxolimab in advanced cancers. Assay used: immunoSEQ multiplex PCR; TCRdb lists only in-frame clones, some missing. The sample holds tens of thousands of clones, roughly 87% seen once. CDR1 MNHEY and CDR2 SVGAGI come from the germline V gene. This CDR3 comprises 13 residues. V lost 5 bases and J 4 bases, leaving 10 bases between the germline ends. Study-level results: Not determined was the antigen specificity of the expanded peripheral T cells.

The chain has TRBV6-5 and TRBJ2-3; TRBD2 might be the D (6 bases). The input for sequencing was CD4+ or CD8+ T cells sorted from blood, taken in a trial of the OX40 agonist ivuxolimab. The receptor comes from an adult with an advanced solid tumor such as melanoma, head and neck, liver or kidney cancer. CDR3 coding DNA: TGTGCCAGCAGTGCACCGGGGGCAGATACGCAGTATTTT. Translating it yields CASSAPGADTQYF.